The clone carrying this T cell receptor beta chain has a count of ten or more. Its antigen is not known. From the germline J gene comes the end of the CDR3, since the read stops 3 residues before it. The sample originates from a study of T cell clonality in common variable immunodeficiency. Whole-study findings and limits: Links between repertoire features and CVID complications were heterogeneity-limited. TCRbeta clonality was increased in CVID versus healthy controls.

Method: immunoSEQ multiplex PCR; TCRdb's copy keeps in-frame clones and lacks some. This sample comprises more than 35,000 clones, none seen once only. The V end lost 4 bases, the J end lost 1 base, and 14 bases lay between the germline ends. This CDR3 is 15 amino acids long. Looked up from germline, CDR1 is LGHDT and CDR2 is YNNKEL (reference sequence). The specimen was peripheral blood mononuclear cells. The chain couples TRBV3-1 (or the pseudogene TRBV3-2) to TRBJ2-7; possibly TRBD2 for D (5 bases). This TCR was recovered from a person aged 18 to 70 in good health. CDR3 protein: CASSLKESGSYEQYF. The covered CDR3 bases are TGTGCCAGCAGCCTCAAGGAGAGCGGTTCCTACGAG.